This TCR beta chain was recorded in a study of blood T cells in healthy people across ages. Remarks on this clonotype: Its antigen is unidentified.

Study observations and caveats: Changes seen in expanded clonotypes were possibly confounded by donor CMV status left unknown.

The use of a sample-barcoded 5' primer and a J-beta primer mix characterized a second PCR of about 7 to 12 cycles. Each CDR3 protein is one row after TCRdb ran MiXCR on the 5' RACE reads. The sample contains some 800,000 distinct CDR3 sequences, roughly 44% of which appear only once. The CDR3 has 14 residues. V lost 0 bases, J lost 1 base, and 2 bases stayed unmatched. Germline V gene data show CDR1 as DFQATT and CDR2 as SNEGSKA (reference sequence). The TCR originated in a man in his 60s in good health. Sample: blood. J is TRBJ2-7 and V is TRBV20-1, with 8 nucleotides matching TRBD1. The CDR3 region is CSAREWDRSYEQYF. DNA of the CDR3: TGCAGTGCTAGAGAGTGGGACAGGTCCTACGAGCAGTACTTC.